The 28 T cell receptor beta chains given below trace back to one sample, sequenced in a study of neurological immune-mediated disorders. In TCRdb, the 5' RACE reads were re-called with MiXCR into one record per CDR3 protein. In the table there are tens of thousands of distinct CDR3 sequences, about 4% of which are singletons. What was sequenced was PBMCs. The receptor source for this set is a man under 40 with multiple sclerosis.

This clonotype was detected many times. Its ends do not fully match the called genes, so a read error is possible. This chain links TRBV5-1 with TRBJ1-6, with a tentative D call TRBD1 (5 bases). Germline V gene data show CDR1 as SGHRS and CDR2 as YFSETQ. CDR3 length equals 14 residues. In DNA, the CDR3 is TGCGCCAGCAGCGAACAGGAAGCAAATTCACCCCTCAACTTT. As protein: CASSEQEANSPLNF.

This clonotype was counted many times. Compared with germline, one end of the junction differs, possibly owing to a read error. V and J are TRBV27 and TRBJ1-5, with 10 positions matching TRBD1. The CDR3 covers 14 residues. CDR1 and CDR2 from the germline V gene are MNHEY and SMNVEV (reference sequence). CDR3 in DNA: TGTGCCAGCAGTCCCAGGACAGGGGGTCAGCCCCAGAATTTT. It codes for CASSPRTGGQPQNF.

This clonotype occurred many times. The rearrangement joins TRBV3-1 to TRBJ2-1; TRBD2 matches 9 bases. Germline CDR1 LGHDT, CDR2 YNNKEL (reference sequence). This CDR3 is 16 amino acids long. The ends lost 4 bases at V and 9 bases at J; junction bases unmatched: 13. The CDR3: CASSLAGEGPHGEQFF. The CDR3 bases are TGTGCCAGCAGCCTAGCGGGGGAGGGGCCTCATGGTGAGCAGTTCTTC.

This clonotype was seen ten or more times. The CDR3 is CATSRDIAGGGEDTQYF. The CDR3, as DNA: TGTGCCACCAGCAGAGATATAGCGGGGGGAGGGGAAGATACGCAGTATTTT. This sequence joins TRBV15 and TRBJ2-3; 10 bases are a match to TRBD2. Germline V CDR1 and CDR2: LNHNV, YYDKDF (reference sequence). This CDR3 is built from 17 residues. After removal of 0 bases from V and 5 bases from J, the junction contained 8 bases not matched to a gene. Full variable domain (remainder filled in from reference TRBV15 and TRBJ2-3): DAMVIQNPRYQVTQFGKPVTLSCSQTLNHNVMYWYQQKSSQAPKLLFHYYDKDFNNEADTPDNFQSRRPNTSFCFLDIRSPGLGDTAMYLCATSRDIAGGGEDTQYFGPGTRLTVL.

This clonotype was observed many times. This chain links TRBV10-3 with TRBJ2-5, with a weak D call TRBD1 (5 bases). The CDR3 has 14 residues. Germline V gene lookup returns CDR1 ENHRY and CDR2 SYGVKD. The V end lost 8 bases, the J end lost 1 base, and 14 bases lay between the germline ends. This CDR3 is CAIRSTASQETQYF. In DNA, the CDR3 is TGTGCCATCCGGTCGACAGCGTCCCAAGAGACCCAGTACTTC.

This clonotype was counted many times. The CDR3 loop is CAISDVGVAGGRQNIQYF. CDR3 bases: TGTGCCATCAGTGACGTTGGGGTGGCGGGGGGGCGTCAAAACATTCAGTACTTC. The rearrangement uses TRBV10-3 and TRBJ2-4; TRBD2 matches 9 bases. Looked up from germline, CDR1 is ENHRY and CDR2 is SYGVKD. V lost 3 bases to trimming and J lost 5 bases; unmatched junction nucleotides: 14. The CDR3 extends over 18 amino acids.

This clonotype was counted only a few times. The CDR3 here is CASSTPGTGNEEQYF. DNA of the CDR3: TGCGCCAGCAGCACACCCGGGACAGGGAACGAAGAGCAGTACTTC. The V call is TRBV5-1, the J call TRBJ2-7; 9 bases fit TRBD1. The germline V gene has CDR1 SGHRS and CDR2 YFSETQ. Losses at the gene ends were 4 bases for V and 7 bases for J; bases not matched to a gene: 12. The CDR3 contains 15 residues.

This clonotype was seen at least ten times. This sequence joins TRBV11-1 and TRBJ2-7, with D tentatively TRBD2 (5 bases). This CDR3 region has 18 residues. V was trimmed by 4 bases and J by 0 bases, leaving 22 bases between them. Germline V gene data show CDR1 as SGHAT and CDR2 as FQDESV (reference sequence). This CDR3 is CASSSSPGRRGLSYEQYF. In DNA, the CDR3 is TGTGCCAGCAGCTCGTCCCCGGGCAGGCGCGGACTCTCCTACGAGCAGTACTTC.

In its sample, this clonotype was seen many times. The chain combines TRBV6-2 or TRBV6-3 with TRBJ2-7; D not resolved. Germline lookup yields CDR1 MNHEY and CDR2 SVGEGT. Trimming took 0 bases from V and 7 from J, leaving 7 bases between them. The CDR3 length is 12 residues. CDR3 amino acids: CASSYSYSEQYF. As DNA, the CDR3 is TGTGCCAGCAGTTACTCTTATAGTGAGCAGTACTTC.

This clonotype appeared many times. The chain is built from TRBV7-2 and TRBJ2-2; a weak D match, TRBD1 (6 bases). Trimming took off 4 bases at V and 5 bases at J, with 17 bases between the two ends. This CDR3 contains 16 residues. CDR1 is SGHTA and CDR2 is FQGNSA in the germline V gene. The CDR3 coding sequence is TGTGCCAGCAGCTCCCGACAGGCCGGATTGACCGGGGAGCTGTTTTTT. Amino acid sequence: CASSSRQAGLTGELFF.

This clonotype showed up many times. The chain recombines TRBV7-2 with TRBJ2-2; 7 bases align to TRBD2. CDR1 is SGHTA, CDR2 FQGNSA, per germline. The V segment lost 6 bases and the J segment 1 base; nucleotides outside the gene matches: 8. This CDR3 has 16 amino acids. This chain's CDR3 is CASSPFTGGNTGELFF. CDR3 DNA sequence: TGTGCCAGCAGTCCTTTCACGGGGGGGAACACCGGGGAGCTGTTTTTT.

Many counts were recorded for this clonotype. This chain uses TRBV5-1 with TRBJ2-3; 7 bases are a match to TRBD1. Germline V CDR1 and CDR2: SGHRS, YFSETQ. CDR3 length: 14 amino acids. The V segment lost 4 bases and the J segment 2 bases; nucleotides outside the gene matches: 4. The CDR3 coding sequence is TGCGCCAGCAGCCGGACAGGTGACACAGATACGCAGTATTTT. Residues: CASSRTGDTDTQYF.

This clonotype was seen ten or more times. The J gene is TRBJ1-1, the V gene TRBV20-1, with a tentative D call TRBD1 (6 bases). This CDR3 comprises 14 residues. Trimming took off 6 bases at V and 5 bases at J, with 19 bases between the two ends. CDR1 is DFQATT, CDR2 SNEGSKA, per germline (reference sequence). The chain's CDR3 is CSAPDRIWPTEAFF. The CDR3 DNA reads TGCAGTGCCCCCGACAGGATTTGGCCGACTGAAGCTTTCTTT.

This clonotype was seen at least ten times. The chain carries TRBV20-1 and TRBJ2-7; 11 bases match TRBD1. Trimming removed 5 bases from V and 2 bases from J; junction bases left unmatched: 8. The CDR3 has 15 residues. CDR1 is DFQATT, CDR2 SNEGSKA, per germline (reference sequence). As DNA, the CDR3 is TGCAGTGCTCGCAAGCTGGGACAGGGGGCCTACGAGCAGTACTTC. Translation gives CSARKLGQGAYEQYF.

There are many counts of this clonotype. The chain couples TRBV9 to TRBJ2-1; a possible D gene is TRBD1 (5 bases). Germline lookup yields CDR1 SGDLS and CDR2 YYNGEE. The CDR3 loop spans 15 amino acids. The ends were cut back, 1 base at V and 3 bases at J, with 11 bases in the middle. DNA of the CDR3: TGTGCCAGCAGCGTACAGGGTACGGACTACAATGAGCAGTTCTTC. This codes for CASSVQGTDYNEQFF.

The chain has TRBV5-1 and TRBJ2-3; 9 nucleotides match TRBD1. Per the germline V gene, CDR1 is SGHRS and CDR2 is YFSETQ. The CDR3 runs 13 residues. Trimming removed 3 bases from V and 9 bases from J; junction bases left unmatched: 5. The CDR3 loop reads CASSSGQGGTQYF. Written as DNA, the CDR3 is TGCGCCAGCAGCTCGGGACAGGGCGGGACGCAGTATTTT.

This clonotype was detected ten times or more. The V and J genes are TRBV11-2 and TRBJ1-6; D unclear. The ends were cut back, 5 bases at V and 1 base at J, with 12 bases in the middle. The CDR3 contains 16 residues. The germline gives CDR1 SGHAT, CDR2 FQNNGV. As DNA, the CDR3 is TGTGCCAGCAGCCCAAGCGAGGGTTCCTATAATTCACCCCTCCACTTT. Translating it yields CASSPSEGSYNSPLHF.

As to this clonotype: With a much larger clone just one base away, this may be a read error. The gene calls are TRBV5-6 and TRBJ2-5; D gene unclear. Germline V lookup: CDR1 SGHDT, CDR2 YYEEEE. The CDR3 length is 14 residues. V lost 4 bases, J lost 1 base, and 11 bases lay in between. This CDR3 reads CASSPKWIQETQYF. The CDR3 DNA is TGTGCCAGCAGCCCCAAGTGGATCCAAGAGACCCAGTACTTC.

This clonotype was seen many times. The chain has TRBV5-1 and TRBJ2-2; 10 bases are a match to TRBD1. The CDR3 contains 15 residues. Unmatched junction bases numbered 5, after V lost 5 bases and J lost 4 bases. CDR1 and CDR2 from the germline V gene are SGHRS and YFSETQ. The CDR3 spells CASRGGTGVTGELFF. As DNA, the CDR3 is TGCGCCAGCAGGGGCGGGACAGGGGTCACCGGGGAGCTGTTTTTT. Together with reference TRBV5-1 and TRBJ2-2, the CDR3 gives the full variable domain: KAGVTQTPRYLIKTRGQQVTLSCSPISGHRSVSWYQQTPGQGLQFLFEYFSETQRNKGNFPGRFSGRQFSNSRSEMNVSTLELGDSALYLCASRGGTGVTGELFFGEGSRLTVL.

This clonotype occurred many times. The rearrangement joins TRBV20-1 to TRBJ2-1; D gene unclear. Trimming removed 4 bases at V and 6 bases at J, with 10 bases between. The germline gives CDR1 DFQATT, CDR2 SNEGSKA (reference sequence). The CDR3 spans 12 residues. As DNA, the CDR3 is TGCAGTGCTATAGCCTCTAGCAATGAGCAGTTCTTC. Amino acids: CSAIASSNEQFF.

This clonotype showed up many times. CDR3: CASSDTDTQYF. CDR3 nucleotide sequence: TGCGCCAGCAGTGACACAGATACGCAGTATTTT. V and J are TRBV5-1 and TRBJ2-3; D call uncertain. The V gene's germline CDR1 is SGHRS and CDR2 YFSETQ. Trimming left V 5 bases short and J 2 bases short, with 3 bases between. The CDR3 is 11 amino acids.

This clonotype has a count of ten or more. The chain is built from TRBV10-3 and TRBJ1-2, with D unresolved. Germline V lookup: CDR1 ENHRY, CDR2 SYGVKD. The V and J ends lost 4 bases and 2 bases respectively, with 5 bases between them. This CDR3 has 12 amino acids. CDR3 bases: TGTGCCATCAGTGTTACAAACTATGGCTACACCTTC. Its translation: CAISVTNYGYTF.

This clonotype came up many times. V and J are TRBV20-1 and TRBJ2-5; 7 positions match TRBD1. Unmatched junction bases numbered 4, after V lost 0 bases and J lost 3 bases. This CDR3 has 14 residues. CDR1 and CDR2 (germline): DFQATT, SNEGSKA (reference sequence). The CDR3 bases are TGCAGTGCTAGAGAAGGGGGACAGAAAGAGACCCAGTACTTC. Translation gives CSAREGGQKETQYF.

This clonotype was seen repeatedly, ten times or more. The V and J genes are TRBV2 and TRBJ2-7, with TRBD2 matching 8 bases. Germline V CDR1 and CDR2: SNHLY, FYNNEI. The CDR3 contains 16 residues. After removal of 6 bases from V and 3 bases from J, the junction contained 13 bases not matched to a gene. CDR3 residues: CASSGLAREGHYEQYF. As DNA, the CDR3 is TGTGCCAGCAGCGGACTAGCCAGGGAGGGTCACTACGAGCAGTACTTC.

This clonotype has a count of ten or more. V gene TRBV5-6 combines with J gene TRBJ1-5, with TRBD1 as a possible D gene (6 bases). The CDR3 spans 15 residues. Looked up from germline, CDR1 is SGHDT and CDR2 is YYEEEE. V lost 5 bases to trimming and J lost 5 bases, with 17 bases between them. Here the CDR3 DNA reads TGTGCCAGCAGTCTACAGGGAGGGGGGTATCAGCCCCAGCATTTT. It encodes CASSLQGGGYQPQHF.

This clonotype was seen a handful of times. The chain uses TRBV5-1 and TRBJ1-1; D not certain. Germline-derived CDR1 and CDR2 are SGHRS and YFSETQ. The V gene lost 2 bases and the J gene lost 2 bases, with 22 bases spanning the gap. This CDR3 spans 18 amino acids. CDR3 DNA sequence: TGCGCCAGCAGCTTCGAGACATTCGGCTTAGGAGTTAACACTGAAGCTTTCTTT. This codes for CASSFETFGLGVNTEAFF.

There are many counts of this clonotype. The chain employs TRBV5-1 and TRBJ2-1; 9 bases agree with TRBD1. Germline trimming cut 0 bases from V and 4 bases from J; bases unmatched to any gene: 8. This CDR3 has 17 residues. Looked up from germline, CDR1 is SGHRS and CDR2 is YFSETQ. CDR3 protein: CASSLEVVGQGYNEQFF. The CDR3 region has the DNA TGCGCCAGCAGCTTGGAGGTCGTGGGACAGGGATACAATGAGCAGTTCTTC. Filled out from reference TRBV5-1 and TRBJ2-1, the complete variable domain reads KAGVTQTPRYLIKTRGQQVTLSCSPISGHRSVSWYQQTPGQGLQFLFEYFSETQRNKGNFPGRFSGRQFSNSRSEMNVSTLELGDSALYLCASSLEVVGQGYNEQFFGPGTRLTVL.

As regards this clonotype: This could be a read error, since a much larger clone is one nucleotide away. The chain combines TRBV5-1 with TRBJ2-7; 12 bases agree with TRBD1. Germline CDR1 SGHRS, CDR2 YFSETQ. Trimming at V came to 4 bases and at J to 7 bases, leaving 9 bases not matched to a gene. The CDR3 contains 15 residues. CDR3 protein: CASSHRDRGRKEQYF. The CDR3 coding sequence is TGCGCCAGCAGCCACCGGGACAGGGGGCGGAAAGAGCAGTACTTC.